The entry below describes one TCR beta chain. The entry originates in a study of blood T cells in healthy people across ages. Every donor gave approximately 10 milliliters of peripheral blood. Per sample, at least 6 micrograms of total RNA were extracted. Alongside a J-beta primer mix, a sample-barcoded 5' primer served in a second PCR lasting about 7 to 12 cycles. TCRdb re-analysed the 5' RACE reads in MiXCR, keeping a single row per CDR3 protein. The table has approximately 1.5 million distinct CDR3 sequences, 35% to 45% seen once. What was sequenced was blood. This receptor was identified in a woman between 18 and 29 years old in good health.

The CDR3 sequence: CSGLGTAKETQYF. The CDR3 nucleotides are TGCAGTGGCCTAGGGACTGCAAAAGAGACCCAGTACTTC. The V gene is TRBV20-1, the J gene TRBJ2-5, with TRBD2 as a possible D gene (6 bases). V was cut by 7 bases and J by 3 bases, with 15 bases left in between. The CDR3 extends over 13 amino acids. From germline, CDR1 is DFQATT and CDR2 SNEGSKA (reference sequence).